Below, 18 T cell receptor beta chains from the same sample are listed, as sequenced in a study of shared clonotypes between healthy human individuals. Generated by immunoSEQ multiplex PCR, the TCRdb table keeps only in-frame clones and is missing some. The data show over a million clones, about 74% seen once. Sequencing input: memory CD4+ T cells sorted from blood. Subset: CD45RA-negative fraction. The receptors here all came from a man aged 18 to 30 in good health.

This clone was recorded a few times. V is TRBV18 and J is TRBJ1-4; unclear D gene. CDR1 and CDR2 (germline): KGHSH, LQKENI. The CDR3 is made up of 13 amino acids. The V end lost 4 bases, the J end lost 4 bases, and 7 bases lay between the germline ends. The CDR3 sequence is CASSLDLNEKLFF. The CDR3 coding sequence is TGTGCCAGCTCACTGGACCTTAATGAAAAACTGTTTTTT.

The chain combines TRBV19 with TRBJ1-1, with D unresolved. V was shortened by 5 bases and J by 0 bases, with 7 bases between the two germline ends. Per germline, CDR1 LNHDA and CDR2 SQIVND (reference sequence). The CDR3 spans 13 residues. The CDR3 protein is CASSVTVNTEAFF. CDR3 nucleotide sequence: TGTGCCAGTAGTGTGACCGTGAACACTGAAGCTTTCTTT.

The V gene is TRBV9, the J gene TRBJ2-5, with TRBD2 matching over 7 bases. The CDR3 sequence is 13 residues long. Germline trimming cut 3 bases from V and 5 bases from J; bases unmatched to any gene: 4. From germline, CDR1 is SGDLS and CDR2 YYNGEE. The DNA of the CDR3 is TGTGCCAGCAGCGGACTAGCTATGGAGACCCAGTACTTC. Encoded protein: CASSGLAMETQYF.

This clone occurred a few times. Mismatch with germline at one junction end may stem from a read error. The CDR3 protein is CGSGQGIDTGELFF. In DNA form, the CDR3 reads TGTGGCAGCGGACAGGGAATCGACACCGGGGAGCTGTTTTTT. This sequence joins TRBV27 and TRBJ2-2, with 8 bases that match TRBD1. The CDR3 covers 14 residues. Per the germline V gene, CDR1 is MNHEY and CDR2 is SMNVEV (reference sequence).

This chain connects TRBV23-1 to TRBJ1-1; 7 nucleotides match TRBD1. TRBV23-1 is given ORF status, its function remaining uncertain. The CDR3 sequence is 14 residues long. Losses at the gene ends were 6 bases for V and 6 bases for J; bases not matched to a gene: 10. The CDR3 nucleotides read TGCGCCAGCAGCCAGGACAGGTATATCGCTGAAGCTTTCTTT. It specifies CASSQDRYIAEAFF.

This chain uses TRBV18 with TRBJ1-3; D gene unclear. Germline V lookup: CDR1 KGHSH, CDR2 LQKENI. The CDR3 is 15 residues long. With 6 bases removed from V and 0 bases from J, the gap between germline ends came to 12 bases. The CDR3 here is CASSAMAGSGNTIYF. The CDR3 DNA sequence: TGTGCCAGCTCCGCAATGGCAGGCTCTGGAAACACCATATATTTT.

As concerns this clone: This sample includes further DNA sequences coding for the same CDR3. The gene calls are TRBV19 and TRBJ2-7, with D perhaps TRBD1 (5 bases). This CDR3 is 11 amino acids long. Germline CDR1 and CDR2: LNHDA and SQIVND (reference sequence). Trimming removed 4 bases from V and 6 bases from J, with 7 bases in between. The CDR3 sequence: CASSTGAEQYF. The CDR3 region has the DNA TGTGCCAGTAGTACTGGGGCCGAGCAGTACTTC.

This clone showed up just once. The rearrangement uses TRBV5-1 and TRBJ1-1, with 7 bases matching TRBD1. CDR1 SGHRS and CDR2 YFSETQ come from the germline V gene. This CDR3 region has 16 residues. J gave up 0 bases and V 1 base, and 6 bases lay outside the gene matches. CDR3 sequence reads: CASSLTGTDLNTEAFF. Written as DNA, the CDR3 is TGCGCCAGCAGCTTGACTGGGACAGATCTGAACACTGAAGCTTTCTTT.

A remark on this clone: At the DNA level, this CDR3 is encoded by other sequences in the same sample as well. The chain couples TRBV10-3 to TRBJ2-7, with 12 bases fitting TRBD2. Trimming removed 6 bases from V and 4 bases from J; junction bases left unmatched: 1. From germline, CDR1 is ENHRY and CDR2 SYGVKD. The CDR3 covers 13 residues. The CDR3 here is CAISGTSGYEQYF. DNA of the CDR3: TGTGCCATCAGCGGGACTAGCGGGTACGAGCAGTACTTC.

The chain employs TRBV5-1 and TRBJ2-5, with 11 bases fitting TRBD2. In germline, CDR1 is SGHRS, CDR2 YFSETQ. Trimming removed 1 base from V and 2 bases from J; junction bases left unmatched: 4. The CDR3 spans 16 residues. The CDR3 DNA sequence: TGCGCCAGCAGCTTGAGAAGGACTAGCGGGCAAGAGACCCAGTACTTC. Its translation: CASSLRRTSGQETQYF.

The gene calls are TRBV10-3 and TRBJ2-3; D is undetermined. The germline CDR1 and CDR2 sequences are ENHRY and SYGVKD. V gave up 2 bases and J gave up 11 bases, with 11 bases separating them. This CDR3 spans 12 amino acids. The CDR3 loop is CAISEPVTRQYF. CDR3 nucleotides: TGTGCCATCAGTGAGCCAGTTACCAGGCAGTATTTT.

The chain joins TRBV19 to TRBJ2-7; TRBD2 might be the D (6 bases). Germline V gene sequence: CDR1 LNHDA, CDR2 SQIVND (reference sequence). This CDR3 has 14 residues. V was clipped by 4 bases and J by 2 bases, with 12 bases between them. This CDR3 reads CASSNGGSTYEQYF. CDR3 nucleotides: TGTGCCAGTAGTAACGGGGGTTCTACCTACGAGCAGTACTTC. The variable domain in full, with the rest retrieved from reference TRBV19 and TRBJ2-7, is DGGITQSPKYLFRKEGQNVTLSCEQNLNHDAMYWYRQDPGQGLRLIYYSQIVNDFQKGDIAEGYSVSREKKESFPLTVTSAQKNPTAFYLCASSNGGSTYEQYFGPGTRLTVT.

The chain carries TRBV5-6 and TRBJ1-2; D call uncertain. This CDR3 contains 14 residues. V lost 0 bases and J lost 3, with 9 bases in between. Per germline, CDR1 SGHDT and CDR2 YYEEEE. For the CDR3, the DNA is TGTGCCAGCAGCTTGGTCGCCAGTGACTATGGCTACACCTTC. Its protein product is CASSLVASDYGYTF.

This clone was seen just once. It is unclear where the CDR3 begins or ends on the DNA, so no DNA is shown, and the CDR3 is as TCRdb lists it. This chain uses TRBV28 with TRBJ1-6; no DNA check was done on the table's D call, TRBD1. CDR1 and CDR2 (germline): MDHEN, SYDVKM. 15 amino acids form the CDR3, both terminal residues included. CDR3 region: CASSSTLGQRSPLHF.

The J gene is TRBJ2-1, the V gene TRBV5-1; 7 nucleotides agree with TRBD1. This CDR3 is 14 amino acids long. CDR1 is SGHRS, CDR2 YFSETQ, per germline. Trimming cost V 3 bases and J 6 bases; bases outside gene matches: 6. Here the CDR3 DNA reads TGCGCCAGCAGCTCAGACAGGGTTGGCAATGAGCAGTTCTTC. Amino acid sequence: CASSSDRVGNEQFF.

The chain uses TRBV10-2 and TRBJ2-7, with 7 nucleotides matching TRBD1. CDR3 length: 14 amino acids. The V gene's germline CDR1 is WSHSY and CDR2 SAAADI. The V gene end was trimmed by 5 bases and the J gene end by 2 bases; junction bases not matched to a gene: 6. In DNA, the CDR3 is TGCGCCAGCAGTCGACAGGGTGAGGCCTACGAGCAGTACTTC. Encoded protein: CASSRQGEAYEQYF.

This clone occurred once. The chain joins TRBV6-5 to TRBJ2-7; possible D gene TRBD2, 5 bases. The CDR3 covers 14 residues. Between the trimmed V and J ends, which lost 5 bases and 6 bases, there was a span of 17 bases. CDR1 and CDR2 from the germline V gene are MNHEY and SVGAGI. This chain's CDR3 is CASSPRGARVEQYF. In DNA form, the CDR3 reads TGTGCCAGCAGTCCCCGTGGAGCGAGGGTCGAGCAGTACTTC.

The chain carries TRBV2 and TRBJ1-6, with D unclear. The germline CDR1 and CDR2 sequences are SNHLY and FYNNEI. The CDR3 consists of 15 residues. Trimming left V 0 bases short and J 6 bases short, with 9 bases between. The DNA of the CDR3 is TGTGCCAGCAGTGAAGCTGGCGGACCTAATTCACCCCTCCACTTT. Translating it yields CASSEAGGPNSPLHF. The full variable domain, in which reference TRBV2 and TRBJ1-6 provide the parts outside the CDR3, is EPEVTQTPSHQVTQMGQEVILRCVPISNHLYFYWYRQILGQKVEFLVSFYNNEISEKSEIFDDQFSVERPDGSNFTLKIRSTKLEDSAMYFCASSEAGGPNSPLHFGNGTRLTVT.